The 25 T cell receptor beta chains below were found in one sample sequenced in a study of shared clonotypes between healthy human individuals. The data were produced by immunoSEQ multiplex PCR, yet TCRdb's version contains in-frame clones alone and is incomplete. The top ten clones hold roughly 1.5% of a sample with about 980,000 clones, 70% to 85% of them seen once. The source material was memory CD4+ T cells sorted from blood. Subset denoted: CD45RA-negative fraction. These receptors were collected from a man aged 18 to 29 in good health.

V is TRBV19 and J is TRBJ1-1; 9 bases agree with TRBD1. CDR3 length: 17 amino acids. Germline loops: CDR1 LNHDA, CDR2 SQIVND (reference sequence). Trimming at V came to 5 bases and at J to 0 bases, leaving 10 bases not matched to a gene. The CDR3 nucleotides are TGTGCCAGTAGTTCGGGACCGGGACAGGGTATGAACACTGAAGCTTTCTTT. It encodes CASSSGPGQGMNTEAFF.

The J gene is TRBJ2-1, the V gene TRBV5-4; no definite D call. The ends were cut back, 0 bases at V and 6 bases at J, with 10 bases in the middle. The CDR3 is made up of 14 amino acids. Germline lookup yields CDR1 SGHNT and CDR2 YYREEE (reference sequence). The CDR3 protein is CASSLEGWSNEQFF. CDR3 coding DNA: TGTGCCAGCAGCTTGGAAGGTTGGTCCAATGAGCAGTTCTTC.

This chain uses TRBV20-1 with TRBJ1-2; the match to TRBD1 covers 10 bases. CDR3 length: 11 amino acids. Trimming removed 6 bases from V and 7 bases from J; junction bases left unmatched: 2. Germline CDR1 DFQATT, CDR2 SNEGSKA (reference sequence). The CDR3 region is CSAGQGFGYTF. CDR3 bases: TGCAGTGCGGGACAGGGGTTTGGCTACACCTTC.

The chain carries TRBV6-4 and TRBJ1-1; D unclear. The CDR3 loop spans 13 amino acids. CDR1 is MRHNA, CDR2 SNTAGT, per germline. V lost 3 bases, J lost 2 bases, and 7 bases lay in between. CDR3 in DNA: TGTGCCAGCAGTGAGGGCACAAACACTGAAGCTTTCTTT. This gives the protein CASSEGTNTEAFF.

The J gene is TRBJ1-5, the V gene TRBV6-1; D is perhaps TRBD1 (6 bases). In germline, CDR1 is MNHNS, CDR2 SASEGT. The CDR3 is 13 residues long. Between the trimmed V and J ends, which lost 7 bases and 6 bases, there was a span of 13 bases. The CDR3 here is CASNNRDAQPQHF. The CDR3 coding sequence is TGTGCCAGCAACAACAGGGATGCTCAGCCCCAGCATTTT.

The genes are TRBV28 and TRBJ1-2, with D tentatively TRBD1 (5 bases). Trimming pared 6 bases from V and 8 bases from J, leaving 19 bases between. Germline loops: CDR1 MDHEN, CDR2 SYDVKM. The CDR3 is 14 residues long. Written as DNA, the CDR3 is TGTGCCAGCAGCTCCGGGACGGACCGAGAGGGCTACACCTTC. It codes for CASSSGTDREGYTF.

The sample holds a few counts of this clone. The J gene is TRBJ2-2, the V gene TRBV5-1, with a possible D match to TRBD1 (6 bases). Germline CDR1 SGHRS, CDR2 YFSETQ. This CDR3 contains 15 residues. Trimming removed 2 bases at V and 5 bases at J, with 13 bases between. CDR3 in amino acids: CASSFGTGWTGELFF. In nucleotides, the CDR3 is TGCGCCAGCAGCTTTGGAACAGGGTGGACCGGGGAGCTGTTTTTT.

This rearrangement joins TRBV9 to TRBJ2-1, with D possibly being TRBD1 (6 bases). Looked up from germline, CDR1 is SGDLS and CDR2 is YYNGEE. The CDR3 covers 14 residues. Deletions cut 0 bases from V and 6 bases from J, with 10 bases between. CDR3 protein: CASSVVDRSNEQFF. CDR3 in DNA: TGTGCCAGCAGCGTAGTTGACAGGTCCAATGAGCAGTTCTTC.

The rearrangement links TRBV7-9 to TRBJ2-5; possibly TRBD1 for D (6 bases). Germline assignment: CDR1 SEHNR and CDR2 FQNEAQ (reference sequence). The CDR3 sequence is 15 residues long. With 5 bases removed from V and 9 bases from J, the gap between germline ends came to 22 bases. CDR3 nucleotides: TGTGCCAGCAGCCACCCAACAGGGTTGGCAGGGGCCCAGTACTTC. Amino acids: CASSHPTGLAGAQYF.

The gene calls are TRBV5-6 and TRBJ2-7; TRBD1 aligns across 7 bases. V was pared by 5 bases and J by 2 bases, with 4 bases of the junction left unmatched. CDR1 and CDR2 (germline): SGHDT, YYEEEE. The length of the CDR3 is 13 residues. The CDR3 is CASSLQGTYEQYF. In DNA form, the CDR3 reads TGTGCCAGCAGTTTACAGGGGACCTACGAGCAGTACTTC.

This clone occurred a few times. V gene TRBV25-1 combines with J gene TRBJ2-7; TRBD2 aligns across 14 bases. The V segment lost 4 bases and the J segment 4 bases; nucleotides outside the gene matches: 3. The CDR3 loop spans 15 amino acids. Germline CDR1 MGHDK, CDR2 SYGVNS. The CDR3 is CASSGGLAGGYEQYF. The CDR3, as DNA: TGTGCCAGCAGTGGTGGACTAGCGGGGGGATACGAGCAGTACTTC.

The chain recombines TRBV2 with TRBJ2-1; weak D call: TRBD1 (6 bases). This CDR3 is built from 15 residues. V lost 4 bases and J 1 base, leaving 11 bases between the germline ends. Per the germline V gene, CDR1 is SNHLY and CDR2 is FYNNEI. CDR3 nucleotide sequence: TGTGCCAGCAGTGTGGGGGCGCTTTCCTACAATGAGCAGTTCTTC. The encoded protein is CASSVGALSYNEQFF.

This clone was recorded at least ten times. The chain links TRBV6-1 to TRBJ1-3; D uncertain. V was cut by 8 bases and J by 4 bases, with 18 bases left in between. CDR1 is MNHNS and CDR2 is SASEGT in the germline V gene. The CDR3 has 15 residues. The CDR3 DNA reads TGTGCCAGCCGTCGGGTCGGGCCGCTCGGAAACACCATATATTTT. This translates into CASRRVGPLGNTIYF.

V gene TRBV5-4 combines with J gene TRBJ2-1, with D possibly matching TRBD2 (6 bases). The germline CDR1 and CDR2 sequences are SGHNT and YYREEE (reference sequence). V was cut by 4 bases and J by 5 bases, with 13 bases left in between. The CDR3 totals 14 residues. The CDR3 loop is CASSTKIADNEQFF. CDR3 coding DNA: TGTGCCAGCAGCACCAAGATAGCGGACAATGAGCAGTTCTTC.

This chain joins TRBV18 and TRBJ2-3; no definite D call. V was trimmed by 3 bases and J by 7 bases, leaving 11 bases between them. Germline V gene lookup returns CDR1 KGHSH and CDR2 LQKENI. This CDR3 has 13 amino acids. CDR3 in amino acids: CASSPPVSNTQYF. The CDR3 DNA reads TGTGCCAGCTCACCCCCGGTCTCCAATACGCAGTATTTT. Variable domain in full (rest from reference TRBV18 and TRBJ2-3): NAGVMQNPRHLVRRRGQEARLRCSPMKGHSHVYWYRQLPEEGLKFMVYLQKENIIDESGMPKERFSAEFPKEGPSILRIQQVVRGDSAAYFCASSPPVSNTQYFGPGTRLTVL.

The rearrangement joins TRBV5-1 to TRBJ2-5; 7 bases are a match to TRBD1. Germline CDR1 and CDR2: SGHRS and YFSETQ. After removal of 0 bases from V and 4 bases from J, the junction contained 9 bases not matched to a gene. The CDR3 runs to 16 residues. DNA of the CDR3: TGCGCCAGCAGCTTGGCGCCGACAGGGTCTAGAGAGACCCAGTACTTC. Protein sequence: CASSLAPTGSRETQYF. The full variable domain, its missing parts supplied by reference TRBV5-1 and TRBJ2-5, is KAGVTQTPRYLIKTRGQQVTLSCSPISGHRSVSWYQQTPGQGLQFLFEYFSETQRNKGNFPGRFSGRQFSNSRSEMNVSTLELGDSALYLCASSLAPTGSRETQYFGPGTRLLVL.

This chain joins TRBV7-3 and TRBJ2-3, with D maybe TRBD1 (6 bases). CDR3 length: 17 residues. Germline values: CDR1 SGHTA, CDR2 FQGTGA. Trimming left V 4 bases short and J 0 bases short, with 17 bases between. In nucleotides, the CDR3 is TGTGCCAGCAGCTCCCCCAGTGGGGGCCGAAGCACAGATACGCAGTATTTT. Encoded protein: CASSSPSGGRSTDTQYF.

The rearrangement joins TRBV19 to TRBJ2-3; possible D gene TRBD2, 5 bases. Germline loops: CDR1 LNHDA, CDR2 SQIVND (reference sequence). There are 12 residues in the CDR3. V was pared by 8 bases and J by 0 bases, with 6 bases between. The CDR3, as DNA: TGTGCCAGTCGGACTAGCACAGATACGCAGTATTTT. Amino acid sequence: CASRTSTDTQYF.

This chain connects TRBV5-1 to TRBJ1-2; D perhaps matches TRBD1 (5 bases). CDR1 is SGHRS, CDR2 YFSETQ, per germline. The CDR3 spans 15 residues. V gave up 0 bases and J gave up 5 bases, with 14 bases separating them. CDR3 sequence (DNA): TGCGCCAGCAGCTTGGAACAGGACGGTGGGTATGGCTACACCTTC. Translation gives CASSLEQDGGYGYTF.

DNA for the CDR3: TGTGCCAATGGACAGGGCAAGGTCCCAAGCTCACCCCTCCACTTT. Protein: CANGQGKVPSSPLHF. The chain joins TRBV19 to TRBJ1-6; 8 nucleotides agree with TRBD1. V lost 10 bases, J lost 10 bases, and 15 bases stayed unmatched. The CDR3 contains 15 residues. Germline CDR1 is LNHDA and CDR2 is SQIVND (reference sequence).

The rearrangement uses TRBV27 and TRBJ2-2; 10 bases line up with TRBD2. The J segment lost 0 bases and the V segment lost 3 bases, leaving 4 bases of the junction unmatched. Looked up from germline, CDR1 is MNHEY and CDR2 is SMNVEV (reference sequence). The CDR3 runs to 17 residues. CDR3 sequence (DNA): TGTGCCAGCAGTTTGGGACTAGCGCGGTCGAACACCGGGGAGCTGTTTTTT. Its translation: CASSLGLARSNTGELFF.

V usage is TRBV29-1 and J usage is TRBJ1-3, with 8 nucleotides matching TRBD1. This CDR3 spans 14 amino acids. The germline gives CDR1 SQVTM, CDR2 ANQGSEA. The ends lost 4 bases at V and 4 bases at J; junction bases unmatched: 6. For the CDR3, the DNA is TGCAGCGTTGGACAGGGGACAGGAGGAAACACCATATATTTT. Translating gives CSVGQGTGGNTIYF.

The chain has TRBV7-9 and TRBJ2-1; 7 nucleotides line up with TRBD2. CDR1 and CDR2 from the germline V gene are SEHNR and FQNEAQ (reference sequence). The CDR3 extends over 13 amino acids. The V gene end was trimmed by 5 bases and the J gene end by 12 bases; junction bases not matched to a gene: 10. This chain's CDR3 is CASSRGEGKVQFF. In nucleotides, the CDR3 is TGTGCCAGCAGCCGGGGGGAAGGGAAGGTGCAGTTCTTC.

The chain employs TRBV4-2 and TRBJ1-4, with 10 bases aligning to TRBD1. The CDR3 length is 16 residues. CDR1 LGHNA and CDR2 YNFKEQ come from the germline V gene. V was clipped by 1 base and J by 6 bases; unmatched bases: 5. CDR3 sequence reads: CASSQAYGTGDEKLFF. CDR3 DNA sequence: TGTGCCAGCAGCCAAGCTTACGGGACAGGGGATGAAAAACTGTTTTTT.

The gene calls are TRBV7-8 and TRBJ2-3; 8 bases line up with TRBD2. The V and J ends lost 5 bases and 6 bases, in that order; junction bases with no gene match: 10. CDR3 length: 15 amino acids. Per the germline V gene, CDR1 is SGHVS and CDR2 is FQNEAQ. CDR3 nucleotides: TGTGCCAGCAGCCAGCAGCGGGAGATGAGGGATACGCAGTATTTT. Protein sequence: CASSQQREMRDTQYF.